This TCR beta chain was recovered during a study of PD-1 blockade in classical Hodgkin lymphoma. Study-wide background: Intravenous delivery of nivolumab at 3 mg/kg to patients occurred every 2 weeks.

Notes on this clone: The antigen remains unidentified.

The study's findings and limits: Excluded were patients who started nivolumab under 1 year after ASCT, a group that had lower diversity. By C4D1, diversity of CD4+ TCRs had risen significantly, whereas that of CD8+ TCRs had not. Repertoire differences lack defined causes, possibly disease activity or prior therapy.

Germline values: CDR1 SGHRS, CDR2 YFSETQ. V was clipped by 3 bases and J by 3 bases, with 15 bases between them. This CDR3 has 16 residues. All patients experienced relapse after autologous stem cell transplantation, and brentuximab vedotin exposure was variable. Data came from immunoSEQ multiplex PCR; TCRdb stores just in-frame clones and leaves some out. The sample holds 20,000 to 30,000 clones, roughly three quarters seen once. The rearrangement links TRBV5-1 to TRBJ1-4; possible D gene TRBD1, 6 bases. The sequencing used peripheral blood mononuclear cells (PBMCs), collected at baseline. The clonotype comes from a human donor with classical Hodgkin lymphoma. The CDR3 sequence is CASSYREVGANEKLFF. The CDR3 DNA reads TGCGCCAGCAGCTACAGGGAGGTCGGGGCTAATGAAAAACTGTTTTTT.